This T cell receptor (beta chain) was found in a study of OX40 agonist ivuxolimab in advanced cancers. Turning to the study itself: Males comprised approximately 84% of the group, whose mean age was approximately 62 years (range 23 to 79).

Germline V gene sequence: CDR1 SGHVS, CDR2 FQNEAQ. Trimming removed 1 base at V and 4 bases at J, with 10 bases between. This CDR3 is 14 amino acids long. Measured with immunoSEQ multiplex PCR; TCRdb has only the in-frame clones, and not every one. The sample has more than 55,000 clones, approximately 79% seen once; the top ten hold roughly a tenth. This TCR was recovered from an adult with an advanced solid tumor such as melanoma, head and neck, liver or kidney cancer. The chain is built from TRBV7-8 and TRBJ1-1; D might be TRBD1 (5 bases). This material consisted of CD4+ or CD8+ T cells sorted from blood, taken in a trial of the OX40 agonist ivuxolimab. DNA for the CDR3: TGTGCCAGCAGCTTAGGGACATTTGGCACTGAAGCTTTCTTT. Its protein product is CASSLGTFGTEAFF.